The rows below give T cell receptor beta chains drawn from one sample of a study of T cell clonotyping in hematopoietic cell transplantation. TCRdb keeps only in-frame clones here, not all; method: immunoSEQ multiplex PCR. The sample has a few thousand clones; 82% are singletons. This material consisted of PBMCs, taken 100 days after allogeneic stem cell transplant. These receptors were obtained from a male patient aged 45-59 years who had an allogeneic stem cell transplant from a related donor, so the T cells may come from the graft donor. Some clones in this sample may be carry-over from other donors' samples. The CDR3 runs from the conserved cysteine through the conserved F or W. The order of the fields is CDR3 DNA, CDR3 protein, clone size, V gene, J gene, CDR3 length, D gene. A D gene is named only where the DNA matches it firmly. Where a row states a size, it is once, few, many or the class of an expanded clone; other rows omit it.

TGTGCCAGCAGCTTGGGAGGTGCTACTAACTATGGCTACACCTTC	CASSLGGATNYGYTF	-	TRBV5-6	TRBJ1-2	15	-
TGTGCCAGCAGTTCGAGAATAGGGTCCGAGCAGTACTTC	CASSSRIGSEQYF	-	TRBV28	TRBJ2-7	13	-
TGTGCCAGCACCGTCAGCGGGGACTATAATTCACCCCTCCACTTT	CASTVSGDYNSPLHF	-	TRBV7-8	TRBJ1-6	15	-
TGTGCCAGCAGTTTATCGGCTGGGGACAGCAGAGCTGAGACCCAGTACTTC	CASSLSAGDSRAETQYF	once	TRBV27	TRBJ2-5	17	TRBD1
TGTGCCATCGTGACCGGTGGGAACACTGAAGCTTTCTTT	CAIVTGGNTEAFF	few	TRBV7-9	TRBJ1-1	13	-
TGTGCCAGCAGTGGGGGGACAGGGGGCGACGGCTACACCTTC	CASSGGTGGDGYTF	few	TRBV6-1	TRBJ1-2	14	TRBD1
TGCGCCAGCAGCCCTACACAGGGGAACACTGAAGCTTTCTTT	CASSPTQGNTEAFF	-	TRBV5-1	TRBJ1-1	14	-
TGTGCCAGCAGTTCGGGACTCCACACTGAAGCTTTCTTT	CASSSGLHTEAFF	few	TRBV6-5	TRBJ1-1	13	-
TGTGCCAGCAGCACGTCCCAGGGGTATAGCAATCAGCCCCAGCATTTT	CASSTSQGYSNQPQHF	-	TRBV7-2	TRBJ1-5	16	-
TGCAGCGTTGAAGTGGACGGGGGGCGGGAGACCCAGTACTTC	CSVEVDGGRETQYF	once	TRBV29-1	TRBJ2-5	14	-
TGTGCCAGCAGCTTAACTGGAGGCTCGAACACTGAAGCTTTCTTT	CASSLTGGSNTEAFF	once	TRBV7-9	TRBJ1-1	15	-
TGTGCCAGCAGCAGCGGACGGGCCTCCTACAATGAGCAGTTCTTC	CASSSGRASYNEQFF	-	TRBV11-2	TRBJ2-1	15	-
TGTGCCAGTAGTCCAGGGCCTTGGGATTCACCCCTCCACTTT	CASSPGPWDSPLHF	-	TRBV19	TRBJ1-6	14	-
TGTGCCAGTATGGGGGTCTATACTAGCACAGATACGCAGTATTTT	CASMGVYTSTDTQYF	-	TRBV19	TRBJ2-3	15	-
TGTGCCAGCAGTTTTCCTGGGGGGGGACTACCCAAGGAACAAGAGACCCAGTACTTC	CASSFPGGGLPKEQETQYF	-	TRBV27	TRBJ2-5	19	TRBD2
TGTGCCAGCAGCTACCGGGACAGGTTCGGCGAGACCCAGTACTTC	CASSYRDRFGETQYF	-	TRBV11-3	TRBJ2-5	15	TRBD1
TGTGCCAGCAGTTACTCTGCGGGACAGGCCCTTTGGACCCTCCACTTT	CASSYSAGQALWTLHF	-	TRBV6-5	TRBJ1-6	16	TRBD1
TGCGCCAGCAGCTTAAACACCGGGGAGCTGTTTTTT	CASSLNTGELFF	-	TRBV5-1	TRBJ2-2	12	-
TGTGCCAGCAGCTTACCGCGCAATGAGCAGTTCTTC	CASSLPRNEQFF	-	TRBV7-2	TRBJ2-1	12	-
TGTGCCAGCAGCTTGTTGGTACAGGAACCTCCTGAAGCTTTCTTT	CASSLLVQEPPEAFF	-	TRBV5-8	TRBJ1-1	15	-
TGTGCCAGCAGCGTAGGGTCTAACTATGGCTACACCTTC	CASSVGSNYGYTF	-	TRBV9	TRBJ1-2	13	-
TGTGCCAGCAGAACAGGGGGTGGTAACTATGGCTACACCTTC	CASRTGGGNYGYTF	-	TRBV28	TRBJ1-2	14	TRBD1
TGCGCCAGCAGTCAAGTCCTAGCGGACCAAGAGACCCAGTACTTC	CASSQVLADQETQYF	-	TRBV23-1	TRBJ2-5	15	TRBD2
TGTGCCAGCAGCTTTGCCGGACAGATTAATTCACCCCTCCACTTT	CASSFAGQINSPLHF	-	TRBV12-1	TRBJ1-6	15	-
TGTGCCATCACTCAAGCCTCCGGGACAGGGGCAGGGAGCACTGAAGCTTTCTTT	CAITQASGTGAGSTEAFF	few	TRBV10-3	TRBJ1-1	18	TRBD1
TGCGCCAGCAGCTTGGAACTAACCGAATTGGGGCAGTACTTC	CASSLELTELGQYF	-	TRBV5-1	TRBJ2-7	14	-
TGTGCCAGTACCTCTTGGGGACAGGGATATGGCTACACCTTC	CASTSWGQGYGYTF	-	TRBV19	TRBJ1-2	14	TRBD1